These 2 T cell receptor beta chains were sequenced from one sample in a study of blood T cell repertoires in COVID-19. Produced via immunoSEQ multiplex PCR; TCRdb's table is partial and in-frame only. The sample lists fewer than 95,000 clones, about 74% occurring once. Sequenced sample: peripheral blood. These receptors were collected from a man between 65 and 85 years old with COVID-19, enrolled during active disease.

The chain has TRBV27 and TRBJ2-3, with TRBD1 identical over 9 bases. Germline V gene sequence: CDR1 MNHEY, CDR2 SMNVEV (reference sequence). CDR3 length equals 16 residues. Trimming cost V 4 bases and J 4 bases; bases outside gene matches: 9. DNA for the CDR3: TGTGCCAGCAGTTCCCGGACAGGGGAAGGCGCAGATACGCAGTATTTT. Its translation: CASSSRTGEGADTQYF.

The chain uses TRBV3-1 (or the pseudogene TRBV3-2) and TRBJ2-7; possibly TRBD2 for D (6 bases). This CDR3 contains 15 residues. CDR1 and CDR2 from the germline V gene are LGHDT and YNNKEL (reference sequence). Trimming removed 1 base from V and 0 bases from J, with 10 bases in between. The CDR3 protein is CASSQVLGLSYEQYF. CDR3 sequence (DNA): TGTGCCAGCAGCCAAGTCTTGGGACTCTCCTACGAGCAGTACTTC.